The entry below describes one T cell receptor (beta chain). In the authors' methods: A productive frequency of 2.59 x 10-5 was the lowest detectable. Some clones are missing from TCRdb's copy, which holds only in-frame ones; the method was immunoSEQ multiplex PCR. Clone size and the V and J calls come from that table; the DNA yielded D and trimming. The data contain roughly 46,000 clones, roughly four fifths of them singletons. The data are from a study of STAT5B mutations in CD4+ large granular lymphocyte leukemia. V dropped 7 bases and J dropped 1; count of bases not matched to a gene: 8. The CDR3 sequence is 15 residues long. Germline V lookup: CDR1 SNHLY, CDR2 FYNNEI.

Sequencing was done on a sample of CD4+ T cells from blood buffy coats. The chain has TRBV2 and TRBJ2-3; TRBD2 aligns across 7 bases. The receptor's source is a human donor in good health. The CDR3 DNA reads TGTGCCAGCAAGCCGACTAGCATACGCACAGATACGCAGTATTTT. Protein product: CASKPTSIRTDTQYF. Complete variable domain (other parts from reference TRBV2 and TRBJ2-3): EPEVTQTPSHQVTQMGQEVILRCVPISNHLYFYWYRQILGQKVEFLVSFYNNEISEKSEIFDDQFSVERPDGSNFTLKIRSTKLEDSAMYFCASKPTSIRTDTQYFGPGTRLTVL.